The subject of this entry is one T cell receptor beta chain. The target antigen is unknown. Coverage ceases 3 residues before the CDR3 finishes, and the germline J gene fills in the end. TCRdb keeps only in-frame clones here, not all; method: immunoSEQ multiplex PCR. This sample's table has about 30,000 clones. Trimming cost V 5 bases and J 0 bases; bases outside gene matches: 5. Germline assignment: CDR1 LNHDA and CDR2 SQIVND (reference sequence). CDR3 length: 17 residues. The data belong to a study of T cells in women clearing cervical HPV infection. Overall study context: Only a few women had HLA typing results available. Findings and caveats of the study: TRBV6-7 relative abundance averaged around 0.11% in cases and approximately 0.15% in controls.

The chain is built from TRBV19 and TRBJ1-5, with 12 bases lining up with TRBD1. This clonotype originated in a woman between 18 and 70 years old with a cervical HPV16 infection that either progressed to CIN3+ or cleared (not recorded which). The sample was blood buffy coat. CDR3 region: CASSGTGGYYSNQPQHF. The covered CDR3 bases are TGTGCCAGTAGTGGGACAGGGGGCTACTATAGCAATCAGCCC. Together with reference TRBV19 and TRBJ1-5, the CDR3 gives the full variable domain: DGGITQSPKYLFRKEGQNVTLSCEQNLNHDAMYWYRQDPGQGLRLIYYSQIVNDFQKGDIAEGYSVSREKKESFPLTVTSAQKNPTAFYLCASSGTGGYYSNQPQHFGDGTRLSIL.